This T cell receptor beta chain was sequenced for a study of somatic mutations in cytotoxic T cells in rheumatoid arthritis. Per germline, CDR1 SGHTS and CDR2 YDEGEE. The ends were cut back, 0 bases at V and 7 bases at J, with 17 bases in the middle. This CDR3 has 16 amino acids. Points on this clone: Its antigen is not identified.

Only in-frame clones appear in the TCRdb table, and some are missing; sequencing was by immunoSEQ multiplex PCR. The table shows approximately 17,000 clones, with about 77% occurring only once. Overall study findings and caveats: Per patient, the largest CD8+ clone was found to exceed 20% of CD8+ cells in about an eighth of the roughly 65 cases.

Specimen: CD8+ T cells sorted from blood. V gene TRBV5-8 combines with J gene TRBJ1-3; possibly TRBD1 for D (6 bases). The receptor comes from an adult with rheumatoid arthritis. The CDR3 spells CASSLAPGQGSNTIYF. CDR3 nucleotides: TGTGCCAGCAGCTTGGCCCCCGGGCAGGGGAGCAACACCATATATTTT.